This T cell receptor (beta chain) was identified during a study of blood T cell repertoires in COVID-19. CDR3 size: 19 residues. Germline V gene sequence: CDR1 SGDLS, CDR2 YYNGEE. Trimming at V came to 3 bases and at J to 4 bases, leaving 18 bases not matched to a gene. Self-reported history from a screening survey and questionnaire set each donor's cohort. Some clones are missing from TCRdb's copy, which holds only in-frame ones; the method was immunoSEQ multiplex PCR. Of over 110,000 clones in the sample, 84% were seen once. This clone has a handful of counts. Sequencing was done on a sample of PBMCs or T cells enriched from blood (not recorded which). The receptor was derived from a man aged 50 to 60 in a cohort exposed to, infected with or recovered from COVID-19 (not recorded which). J is TRBJ1-4 and V is TRBV9, with TRBD1 matching over 7 bases. The CDR3 bases are TGTGCCAGCAGCGCCAATCGACAGGGAACTGGGGGAAATAATGAAAAACTGTTTTTT. Translation: CASSANRQGTGGNNEKLFF.